A few counts support the clone carrying this T cell receptor (beta chain). Its specificity is not known. The record originates from a study of naive and memory T cell subsets. Findings and caveats of the study: Naive repertoires, especially CD8, held a few larger clonotypes, possibly memory cells re-expressing CD45RA. Diversity fell and Gini index rose from naive through CM, EM, EMRA.

The CDR3 runs 15 residues. Germline V gene data show CDR1 as MNHEY and CDR2 as SVGEGT. With V trimmed by 6 bases and J by 4 bases, 9 bases remained unmatched. An equimolar mix of two oligonucleotides served as the beta constant-region primer for TRBC1 and TRBC2. Nested alpha and beta constant-region primers with the SP2 primer drove four PCR rounds on ligated cDNA. MiXCR, run by TCRdb on the UMI-ligation and nested PCR reads, gives a single entry per CDR3 protein. The repertoire includes roughly 100,000 distinct CDR3 sequences, roughly 12% of them detected once, and approximately 0.14% sits in the top ten.

This receptor was identified in a human donor in good health. The sample taken for sequencing was naive CD4+ T cells from blood. This chain joins TRBV6-2 or TRBV6-3 and TRBJ2-1, with TRBD2 identical over 7 bases. The CDR3 is CASSPTSALYNEQFF. The CDR3 bases are TGTGCCAGCAGCCCTACTAGCGCCCTTTACAATGAGCAGTTCTTC.